This TCR beta chain was recorded in a study of identical twins. Regarding the study as a whole: Memory repertoires lacked the insertion deficit that abundant cord blood beta clonotypes showed. Twin pairs' shared out-of-frame alpha sequences were enriched in low generation probability.

The CDR3 consists of 19 residues. The V segment lost 9 bases and the J segment 4 bases; nucleotides outside the gene matches: 19. Each cDNA held unique molecular identifiers, and template switching gave it a universal primer site. Each CDR3 protein is one row after TCRdb ran MiXCR on the 5' RACE reads. The sample includes a few hundred thousand distinct CDR3 sequences, just under 10% seen only once; the top ten take roughly 3%. In regard to this clonotype: The antigen is unknown.

This sample was shared with a second study, whose subject was yellow fever vaccine responses in identical twins.

This clonotype was obtained from a woman aged 18-30 years in good health. The chain employs TRBV12-3 or TRBV12-4 and TRBJ2-1; 12 nucleotides match TRBD2. Material for sequencing was PBMCs. CDR3 nucleotide sequence: TGTGCCAGTCACCCGGGACTAGCGGGCTATCGAGGGAAATACAATGAGCAGTTCTTC. This encodes CASHPGLAGYRGKYNEQFF.